The 3 T cell receptor beta chains presented below share a single source sample, sequenced in a study of T cells after yellow fever vaccination. TCRdb called the 5' RACE reads again in MiXCR, with one record for every CDR3 protein. The top ten clones hold 3% to 4% of a sample with some 340,000 distinct CDR3 sequences, about 11% of them seen once. The material was CD4+ T cells sorted from PBMCs, obtained 45 days after the yellow fever booster vaccination. The receptors stem from a young man who received the YFV17D yellow fever vaccine.

This clonotype has a handful of counts. The chain joins TRBV27 to TRBJ1-1, with D perhaps TRBD1 (6 bases). This CDR3 region has 16 residues. Germline lookup yields CDR1 MNHEY and CDR2 SMNVEV (reference sequence). Trimming took off 7 bases at V and 5 bases at J, with 23 bases between the two ends. The CDR3 DNA follows: TGTGCCAGCAACCTCGGTTCGGGCAGGGGAAGGACTGAAGCTTTCTTT. This sequence encodes CASNLGSGRGRTEAFF.

This clonotype has only a few counts. V is TRBV27 and J is TRBJ1-5; 9 bases match TRBD1. The CDR3 contains 13 residues. Germline V gives CDR1 MNHEY, CDR2 SMNVEV (reference sequence). Trimming took 8 bases from V and 7 from J; bases not matched to a gene: 6. CDR3 region: CASARQGDQPQHF. CDR3 bases: TGTGCCAGCGCCAGACAGGGGGACCAGCCCCAGCATTTT.

This clonotype was seen only a few times. This chain joins TRBV7-2 and TRBJ1-2; TRBD1 matches 7 bases. V gave up 5 bases and J gave up 5 bases; unmatched junction bases: 8. Germline lookup yields CDR1 SGHTA and CDR2 FQGNSA. The length of the CDR3 is 14 residues. DNA of the CDR3: TGTGCCAGCAGCGTATCAGGGGGGTCTTATGGCTACACCTTC. This translates into CASSVSGGSYGYTF.